Presented here are 17 T cell receptor beta chains from one specimen sequenced in a study of shared clonotypes between healthy human individuals. Assay used: immunoSEQ multiplex PCR; TCRdb lists only in-frame clones, some missing. The repertoire holds about 2.3 million clones, with 92% as singletons. Sequences were obtained from naive CD4+ T cells from PBMCs. Documented subset: CD45RA+ positively selected. Receptor source: a man aged 18 to 35 in good health. Some clones in this sample may be carry-over from other donors' samples.

Points on this clone: A much larger clone lies a single base off, so this may be a read error. The chain couples TRBV5-1 to TRBJ2-1, with TRBD2 matching 11 bases. J lost 4 bases, V lost 3 bases, and 3 bases had no gene match. The CDR3 extends over 15 amino acids. Germline lookup yields CDR1 SGHRS and CDR2 YFSETQ. The CDR3 DNA follows: TGCGCCAGCAGCTGGGGACTAGCGGAGTACAATGAGCAGTTCTTC. This sequence encodes CASSWGLAEYNEQFF.

The rearrangement joins TRBV30 to TRBJ2-1; D is unresolved. Trimming pared 3 bases from V and 3 bases from J, leaving 9 bases between. CDR1 is GTSNPN and CDR2 is SVGIG in the germline V gene (reference sequence). This CDR3 spans 13 amino acids. CDR3 sequence reads: CAWRETGYNEQFF. As DNA, the CDR3 is TGTGCCTGGAGGGAAACGGGCTACAATGAGCAGTTCTTC.

The rearrangement uses TRBV7-9 and TRBJ2-6, with D perhaps TRBD2 (5 bases). The V gene's germline CDR1 is SEHNR and CDR2 FQNEAQ (reference sequence). Trimming cost V 5 bases and J 0 bases, with 14 bases left between them. The CDR3 runs 17 residues. The CDR3 here is CASSPGWAYSGANVLTF. Written as DNA, the CDR3 is TGTGCCAGCAGCCCGGGGTGGGCCTACTCTGGGGCCAACGTCCTGACTTTC.

The chain has TRBV28 and TRBJ2-5; TRBD1 matches 7 bases. V was pared by 5 bases and J by 7 bases, with 10 bases of the junction left unmatched. The CDR3 runs to 14 residues. Per the germline V gene, CDR1 is MDHEN and CDR2 is SYDVKM. CDR3 sequence (DNA): TGTGCCAGCAGTGAGACAGGGAATAGGGTGACCCAGTACTTC. Translation: CASSETGNRVTQYF.

This rearrangement joins TRBV4-1 to TRBJ1-1; tentatively, D is TRBD1 (5 bases). The length of the CDR3 is 14 residues. Germline CDR1 is MGHRA and CDR2 is YSYEKL. Trimming took off 0 bases at V and 5 bases at J, with 10 bases between the two ends. The CDR3 is CASSQDWGGTEAFF. The CDR3, as DNA: TGCGCCAGCAGCCAAGACTGGGGGGGAACTGAAGCTTTCTTT.

The CDR3 region has the DNA TGTGCCAGCAAGGAAGAAGGCCTAGTTCTCTCCTACGAGCAGTACTTC. Translation: CASKEEGLVLSYEQYF. The V and J genes are TRBV28 and TRBJ2-7, with unresolved D. Per the germline V gene, CDR1 is MDHEN and CDR2 is SYDVKM. This CDR3 is built from 16 residues. V was shortened by 7 bases and J by 0 bases, with 19 bases between the two germline ends.

This chain uses TRBV6-5 with TRBJ1-1; the D is unclear. Deletions cut 4 bases from V and 6 bases from J, with 12 bases between. The CDR3 runs to 13 residues. The germline gives CDR1 MNHEY, CDR2 SVGAGI. The CDR3 sequence is CASSSPLDAEAFF. The CDR3 DNA is TGTGCCAGCAGTTCCCCCCTTGACGCTGAAGCTTTCTTT.

The chain joins TRBV7-2 to TRBJ2-7; D is undetermined. From germline, CDR1 is SGHTA and CDR2 FQGNSA. V was shortened by 3 bases and J by 3 bases, with 9 bases between the two germline ends. The CDR3 is 13 amino acids. Here the CDR3 reads CASSFARSYEQYF. The CDR3, as DNA: TGTGCCAGCAGCTTCGCCAGGAGCTACGAGCAGTACTTC. The full variable domain, rest sourced from reference TRBV7-2 and TRBJ2-7, is GAGVSQSPSNKVTEKGKDVELRCDPISGHTALYWYRQSLGQGLEFLIYFQGNSAPDKSGLPSDRFSAERTGGSVSTLTIQRTQQEDSAVYLCASSFARSYEQYFGPGTRLTVT.

This chain links TRBV11-1 with TRBJ2-7; D is possibly TRBD2 (5 bases). Germline CDR1 and CDR2: SGHAT and FQDESV (reference sequence). V shed 5 bases and J shed 6 bases, with 11 bases lying between them. CDR3 length: 12 amino acids. CDR3 region: CASSHGVGEQYF. CDR3 nucleotide sequence: TGTGCCAGCAGCCACGGGGTTGGCGAGCAGTACTTC.

V gene TRBV5-1 combines with J gene TRBJ2-7; D unresolved. The CDR3 runs 15 residues. CDR1 is SGHRS and CDR2 is YFSETQ in the germline V gene. V lost 2 bases to trimming and J lost 7 bases, with 19 bases between them. The CDR3 bases are TGCGCCAGCAGCTTCCTCGGAGTCGACTTAGAGGAGCAGTACTTC. It encodes CASSFLGVDLEEQYF.

This clone came up a few times. Additional DNA sequences in this sample encode the identical CDR3. V and J are TRBV18 and TRBJ1-1; D remains ambiguous. Germline loops: CDR1 KGHSH, CDR2 LQKENI. The CDR3 has 13 residues. The V and J ends lost 2 bases and 3 bases respectively, with 7 bases between them. CDR3 sequence reads: CASSPNRDTEAFF. CDR3 sequence (DNA): TGTGCCAGCTCACCAAACCGGGACACTGAAGCTTTCTTT.

This clone appeared a single time. This rearrangement joins TRBV11-3 to TRBJ2-1; tentative D call: TRBD2 (6 bases). The CDR3 has 15 amino acids. Trimming pared 1 base from V and 7 bases from J, leaving 14 bases between. Germline V gene data show CDR1 as SGHNT and CDR2 as YENEEA. The CDR3 loop reads CASSLVGGPGNEQFF. The CDR3 DNA reads as TGTGCCAGCAGCTTAGTGGGGGGACCGGGAAATGAGCAGTTCTTC.

The chain recombines TRBV4-1 with TRBJ2-3, with D perhaps assigned TRBD1 or TRBD2 (5 bases each). CDR3 length: 18 amino acids. The ends were cut back, 3 bases at V and 0 bases at J, with 19 bases in the middle. Germline V lookup: CDR1 MGHRA, CDR2 YSYEKL. The CDR3 protein is CASSQPAGTVASTDTQYF. CDR3 coding DNA: TGCGCCAGCAGCCAGCCCGCTGGGACCGTTGCCAGCACAGATACGCAGTATTTT.

Concerning this clone: Additional DNA sequences in this sample encode the identical CDR3. The chain combines TRBV5-1 with TRBJ2-1, with D hard to call. The germline V gene encodes CDR1 SGHRS and CDR2 YFSETQ. The CDR3 contains 13 residues. Trimming stripped 1 base from V and 7 bases from J, with 9 bases between. The CDR3: CASSLSPGNEQFF. The CDR3 DNA reads TGCGCCAGCAGCTTGTCTCCCGGGAATGAGCAGTTCTTC.

A single count supports this clone. The chain is built from TRBV4-1 and TRBJ1-3; D unresolved. Germline V gene lookup returns CDR1 MGHRA and CDR2 YSYEKL. The CDR3 has 16 residues. The ends were cut back, 0 bases at V and 0 bases at J, with 9 bases in the middle. The CDR3 DNA reads TGCGCCAGCAGCCAAGAGGAAGTCTCCTCTGGAAACACCATATATTTT. Translating it yields CASSQEEVSSGNTIYF.

The chain has TRBV7-3 and TRBJ2-2; 16 bases map to TRBD2. The V segment lost 3 bases and the J segment 5 bases; nucleotides outside the gene matches: 3. The germline V gene has CDR1 SGHTA and CDR2 FQGTGA. This CDR3 has 17 amino acids. This CDR3 is CASSFLGLAGGTGELFF. As DNA, the CDR3 is TGTGCCAGCAGCTTCCTGGGACTAGCGGGGGGGACCGGGGAGCTGTTTTTT.

V is TRBV5-1 and J is TRBJ1-1; TRBD1 might be the D (5 bases). The germline V and J ends were trimmed by 6 bases and 1 base, with 16 bases remaining between them. This CDR3 is built from 15 residues. Germline CDR1 reads SGHRS; CDR2 reads YFSETQ. CDR3 in DNA: TGCGCCAGCACCCCTAGGGCAGGACAGAACACTGAAGCTTTCTTT. It yields the protein CASTPRAGQNTEAFF.